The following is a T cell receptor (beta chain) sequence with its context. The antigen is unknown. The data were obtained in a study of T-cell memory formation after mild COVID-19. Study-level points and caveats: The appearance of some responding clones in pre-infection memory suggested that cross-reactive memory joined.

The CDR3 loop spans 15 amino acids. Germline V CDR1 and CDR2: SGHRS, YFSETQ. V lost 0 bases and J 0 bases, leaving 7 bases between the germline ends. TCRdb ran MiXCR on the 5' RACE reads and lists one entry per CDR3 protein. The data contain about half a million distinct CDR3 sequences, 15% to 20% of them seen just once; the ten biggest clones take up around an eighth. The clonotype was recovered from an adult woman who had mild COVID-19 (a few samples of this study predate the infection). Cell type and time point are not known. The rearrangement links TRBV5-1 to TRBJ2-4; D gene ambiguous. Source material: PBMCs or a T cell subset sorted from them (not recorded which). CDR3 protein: CASSLGQLAKNIQYF. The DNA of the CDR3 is TGCGCCAGCAGCTTGGGACAATTAGCCAAAAACATTCAGTACTTC.